This is a list of T cell receptor beta chains from one sample in a study of shared clonotypes between healthy human individuals. TCRdb's table, derived via immunoSEQ multiplex PCR, lists solely in-frame clones and lacks some. Of millions of clones in the sample, 85% to 95% were seen once. Sequencing used naive CD8+ T cells from PBMCs. Receptors originate from a man aged 18 to 29 in good health. Some clones in this sample may be carry-over from other donors' samples. The CDR3 runs from the conserved cysteine through the conserved F or W. The D gene is left open where the match is weak. The listing skips clone size in some rows; elsewhere it reads once, few, many or a size class.

TRBD2 | 15 | - | TRBJ2-3 | TRBV11-2 | TGTGCCAGCCGTCGGACTAGCGGGCCGGCTGATACGCAGTATTTT | CASRRTSGPADTQYF
- | 11 | - | TRBJ2-7 | TRBV30 | TGTGCCTGGGGGAACTCCTACGAGCAGTACTTC | CAWGNSYEQYF
- | 11 | - | TRBJ2-2 | TRBV2 | TGTGCCAGCCGCAGGGACCGTGAGCTGTTTTTT | CASRRDRELFF
- | 13 | - | TRBJ2-7 | TRBV28 | TGTGCCAGCAGCCCGCGGGTAGCGAGCGAGCAGTACTTC | CASSPRVASEQYF
TRBD2 | 15 | - | TRBJ2-7 | TRBV27 | TGTGCCAGCAGTTTATTGGGCGGGAGGGCTGGCGAGCAGTACTTC | CASSLLGGRAGEQYF
- | 14 | - | TRBJ2-1 | TRBV6-5 | TGTGCCAGCAGACCGATTGTAAGCGCCCATGAGCAGTTCTTC | CASRPIVSAHEQFF
- | 13 | once | TRBJ2-1 | TRBV9 | TGTGCCAGCAGCCCTCTACTAGGGCATGAGCAGTTCTTC | CASSPLLGHEQFF
TRBD1 | 15 | - | TRBJ2-1 | TRBV28 | TGTGCCAGCAGTTTAGGGGACAGGGCTTACAATGAGCAGTTCTTC | CASSLGDRAYNEQFF
- | 11 | - | TRBJ2-1 | TRBV5-5 | TGTGCCAGCAGCTTCTCTGATGAGCAGTTCTTC | CASSFSDEQFF
TRBD2 | 16 | - | TRBJ2-3 | TRBV5-1 | TGCGCCAGCAGCACCCTAGCGGGAGGCTACACAGATACGCAGTATTTT | CASSTLAGGYTDTQYF
- | 16 | - | TRBJ2-7 | TRBV11-1 | TGTGCCAGCAGCTTACGCGAGGGGACCCTAACCTACGAGCAGTACTTC | CASSLREGTLTYEQYF
TRBD2 | 15 | - | TRBJ2-7 | TRBV19 | TGTGCCAGTAGTACTGTACTAGCGGGAGCCTACGAGCAGTACTTC | CASSTVLAGAYEQYF
- | 17 | - | TRBJ2-7 | TRBV7-9 | TGTGCCAGCAGCCCCCCGACAGCCCTAAGGAGCTCCTACGAGCAGTACTTC | CASSPPTALRSSYEQYF
- | 17 | - | TRBJ2-7 | TRBV28 | TGTGCCAGCAGTTTAAAGTGGGCCCAGCCCCCGGGTAACGAGCAGTACTTC | CASSLKWAQPPGNEQYF
- | 11 | - | TRBJ1-1 | TRBV20-1 | TGCAGTGCTAAAATGAACACTGAAGCTTTCTTT | CSAKMNTEAFF
- | 12 | once | TRBJ2-1 | TRBV9 | TGTGCCAGCAGTTACAGGGAGGGTGAGCAGTTCTTC | CASSYREGEQFF
TRBD2 | 15 | - | TRBJ2-7 | TRBV27 | TGTGCCAGCAGTTTAAAAGCGGGAGGCGACTACGAGCAGTACTTC | CASSLKAGGDYEQYF
- | 13 | - | TRBJ1-3 | TRBV4-3 | TGCGCCAGCAGCCAAGGACTAGCGGACACCATATATTTT | CASSQGLADTIYF
- | 16 | - | TRBJ2-2 | TRBV19 | TGTGCCAGTACCCCGATACCGGGACATAACACCGGGGAGCTGTTTTTT | CASTPIPGHNTGELFF
TRBD1 | 15 | - | TRBJ2-3 | TRBV10-3 | TGTGCCATCAGCCCCAGGGGGCTAAAGACAGATACGCAGTATTTT | CAISPRGLKTDTQYF
- | 14 | few | TRBJ2-7 | TRBV9 | TGTGCCAGCAGCCCAAGCGGATCCTCCTACGAGCAGTACTTC | CASSPSGSSYEQYF
- | 16 | - | TRBJ2-7 | TRBV6-1 | TGTGCCAGCAGTGAAGCACCCGTAGGGTCAACCTACGAGCAGTACTTC | CASSEAPVGSTYEQYF
- | 11 | - | TRBJ2-1 | TRBV25-1 | TGTGCCAGCAGTCTGATCAATGAGCAGTTCTTC | CASSLINEQFF
- | 14 | - | TRBJ1-1 | TRBV12-5 | TGTGCTAGTGGTTTTGAAGGGTTTGGCACTGAAGCTTTCTTT | CASGFEGFGTEAFF
TRBD1 | 16 | - | TRBJ2-3 | TRBV27 | TGTGCCAGCACCACATTTGTCCACAGGGGCAGGGATACGCAGTATTTT | CASTTFVHRGRDTQYF
- | 17 | - | TRBJ1-3 | TRBV9 | TGTGCCAGCAGCGACCCCCGGGCAGGCCTCTCTGGAAACACCATATATTTT | CASSDPRAGLSGNTIYF
TRBD2 | 16 | - | TRBJ2-1 | TRBV9 | TGTGCCAGCGGTCGCCCCCAGGGACTAGCGACCAATGAGCAGTTCTTC | CASGRPQGLATNEQFF
TRBD1 | 16 | - | TRBJ2-4 | TRBV4-2 | TGTGCCAGCAGCCAAGGAGGGGGCGCAGCCAAAAACATTCAGTACTTC | CASSQGGGAAKNIQYF
- | 13 | - | TRBJ2-7 | TRBV5-6 | TGTGCCAGCAGCCCCACAGGTGGCCACGAGCAGTACTTC | CASSPTGGHEQYF
- | 13 | once | TRBJ1-5 | TRBV28 | TGTGCCAGCAGCCCTTATTCGAATCAGCCCCAGCATTTT | CASSPYSNQPQHF
- | 14 | - | TRBJ2-1 | TRBV27 | TGTGCCAGCAGTCCCCGGCGGGGCGATTGGGAGCAGTTCTTC | CASSPRRGDWEQFF
TRBD2 | 17 | - | TRBJ2-3 | TRBV4-2 | TGTGCCAGCAGCCAAGATCTACTAGCGGGAGAGGCAGATACGCAGTATTTT | CASSQDLLAGEADTQYF
TRBD2 | 15 | - | TRBJ2-1 | TRBV4-2 | TGTGCCAGCAGCATGCTAGCGGGAGGATACAATGAGCAGTTCTTC | CASSMLAGGYNEQFF
- | 16 | - | TRBJ2-4 | TRBV28 | TGTGCCAGCAGCAAAGTCCCGGGACTAGCCAAAAACATTCAGTACTTC | CASSKVPGLAKNIQYF
- | 12 | - | TRBJ1-2 | TRBV9 | TGTGCCAGCAGCGTAGGGACTTATGGCTACACCTTC | CASSVGTYGYTF
TRBD1 | 16 | - | TRBJ1-1 | TRBV7-8 | TGTGCCAGCAGCTTGGGGACAGGGGGCGTTTTTACTGAAGCTTTCTTT | CASSLGTGGVFTEAFF
- | 15 | - | TRBJ2-7 | TRBV11-2 | TGTGCCAGCAGCCTCTTGGCGGGATCTTCCTACGAGCAGTACTTC | CASSLLAGSSYEQYF
- | 17 | - | TRBJ1-3 | TRBV7-2 | TGTGCCAGCAGCCCGTGGGGCGGGGCAGCATCTGGAAACACCATATATTTT | CASSPWGGAASGNTIYF
TRBD1 | 14 | - | TRBJ1-5 | TRBV28 | TGTGCCAGCAGTGGGACAGTTATTAATCAGCCCCAGCATTTT | CASSGTVINQPQHF
- | 12 | - | TRBJ1-1 | TRBV2 | TGTGCCAGCAGAAGACCGAACACTGAAGCTTTCTTT | CASRRPNTEAFF
- | 13 | - | TRBJ2-2 | TRBV15 | TGTGCCACCAGCCCAGCGAACACCGGGGAGCTGTTTTTT | CATSPANTGELFF
TRBD1 | 16 | - | TRBJ1-4 | TRBV7-6 | TGTGCCAGCAGCTTAGGGGCCGGGACAGGGAATGAAAAACTGTTTTTT | CASSLGAGTGNEKLFF
- | 15 | - | TRBJ1-5 | TRBV7-3 | TGTGCCAGCAGCCCAGAACAGGGCAACAATCAGCCCCAGCATTTT | CASSPEQGNNQPQHF
- | 12 | few | TRBJ2-3 | TRBV7-9 | TGTGCCAGCAGCTCCGGGACAGATACGCAGTATTTT | CASSSGTDTQYF
- | 12 | once | TRBJ2-7 | TRBV12-5 | TGTGCTAGTGGTTTGAGTATCGACGAGCAGTACTTC | CASGLSIDEQYF
TRBD2 | 17 | - | TRBJ2-3 | TRBV5-1 | TGCGCCAGCAGCTTGGGGGTTGGTAGCGGGATCACAGATACGCAGTATTTT | CASSLGVGSGITDTQYF
- | 14 | - | TRBJ2-7 | TRBV6-1 | TGTGCCAGCAGTTCCGGGTACCAGTACGGCGAGCAGTACTTC | CASSSGYQYGEQYF
- | 14 | - | TRBJ2-7 | TRBV7-9 | TGTGCCAGCAGCTGGGAGTTTAACTCCTACGAGCAGTACTTC | CASSWEFNSYEQYF
- | 17 | - | TRBJ2-1 | TRBV28 | TGTGCCAGCAGTAGAAGTTTGGGGTCCCCGGGGTACAATGAGCAGTTCTTC | CASSRSLGSPGYNEQFF
- | 13 | - | TRBJ1-5 | TRBV9 | TGTGCCAGCAGCGAATCAGGTTATCAGCCCCAGCATTTT | CASSESGYQPQHF
- | 11 | - | TRBJ2-7 | TRBV19 | TGTGCCACCTCCTTTGGGCTAGAGCAGTACTTC | CATSFGLEQYF
- | 20 | - | TRBJ2-3 | TRBV29-1 | TGCAGCGTTGAAGTCCCCTTTGTGGCTCGCGAGCCAGAGACTACAGATACGCAGTATTTT | CSVEVPFVAREPETTDTQYF
- | 14 | - | TRBJ2-7 | TRBV9 | TGTGCCAGCAGCCCCACAGGGTGGGGGAACGAGCAGTACTTC | CASSPTGWGNEQYF
TRBD2 | 16 | once | TRBJ2-1 | TRBV19 | TGTGCCAGTAGTCCGAGGACTAGCGGTTACTACAATGAGCAGTTCTTC | CASSPRTSGYYNEQFF
- | 13 | few | TRBJ1-5 | TRBV27 | TGTGCCAGCAGTTTCCAGGGGAATCAGCCCCAGCATTTT | CASSFQGNQPQHF
TRBD1 | 15 | - | TRBJ2-2 | TRBV7-3 | TGTGCCAGCAGTTCCGGGACAGAGAACACCGGGGAGCTGTTTTTT | CASSSGTENTGELFF
- | 11 | - | TRBJ2-3 | TRBV19 | TGTGCCAGCGGGGGGACAAATACGCAGTATTTT | CASGGTNTQYF
- | 15 | - | TRBJ2-2 | TRBV19 | TGTGCCAGTAGTATGAGGACAGCAAACACCGGGGAGCTGTTTTTT | CASSMRTANTGELFF
- | 13 | - | TRBJ2-3 | TRBV7-2 | TGTGCCAGCAGCTCAGGCAACACAGATACGCAGTATTTT | CASSSGNTDTQYF
TRBD1 | 15 | - | TRBJ2-2 | TRBV27 | TGTGCCAGCAGTCCCCAGACAGGGGGCACCGGGGAGCTGTTTTTT | CASSPQTGGTGELFF